This T cell receptor beta chain appears in the sequencing data of a study of CD8+ T cells in alopecia areata. The sequencing template was cDNA reverse transcribed from extracted RNA. The method was immunoSEQ multiplex PCR; TCRdb's version includes in-frame clones alone and lacks a portion of them. Among some 170,000 clones, around 50% were seen once, and the ten largest hold roughly 14%. This TCR derives from a human donor with alopecia areata. This material consisted of CD4+ T cells sorted from blood, taken at week 0.

CDR3 loop: CASSPLLSGANVLTF. The CDR3 bases are TGTGCCAGCTCACCACTGCTCTCTGGGGCCAACGTCCTGACTTTC. This chain uses TRBV18 with TRBJ2-6; D gene ambiguous. V was clipped by 1 base and J by 0 bases, with 4 bases between them. The CDR3 consists of 15 residues. From germline, CDR1 is KGHSH and CDR2 LQKENI.